This TCR beta chain was obtained from a study of cytomegalovirus exposure and HLA in healthy donors. Whole-study findings and limits: Later analysis identified a missense DCLRE1C variant that was linked to TCR beta V- and J-gene trimming.

Primers for the PCR totalled 60 Vbeta and 13 Jbeta. The method was immunoSEQ multiplex PCR; TCRdb's version includes in-frame clones alone and lacks a portion of them. The sample consists of some 150,000 clones, about three quarters of them appearing once. In the case of this clone: Its antigen is still unknown.

What was sequenced was PBMCs. The clonotype was recovered from a female donor in good health and CMV-seropositive.

CDR3 protein: CSVEFPGAITGELFF. The CDR3 DNA reads as TGCAGCGTTGAATTCCCAGGTGCCATCACCGGGGAGCTGTTTTTT. The V and J genes are TRBV29-1 and TRBJ2-2, with D unresolved. Germline CDR1 reads SQVTM; CDR2 reads ANQGSEA. This CDR3 spans 15 amino acids. The V gene lost 2 bases and the J gene lost 4 bases, with 14 bases spanning the gap.